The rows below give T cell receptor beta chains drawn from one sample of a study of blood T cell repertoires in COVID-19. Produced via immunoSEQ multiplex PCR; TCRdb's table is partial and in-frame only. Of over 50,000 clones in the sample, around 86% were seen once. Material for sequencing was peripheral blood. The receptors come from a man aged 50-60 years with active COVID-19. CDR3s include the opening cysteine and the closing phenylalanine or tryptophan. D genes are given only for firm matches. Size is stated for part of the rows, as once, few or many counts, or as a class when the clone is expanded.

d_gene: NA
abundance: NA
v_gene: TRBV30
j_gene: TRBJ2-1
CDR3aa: CASALLTVDNEQFF
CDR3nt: TGTGCCAGCGCCTTGTTGACAGTGGATAATGAGCAGTTCTTC

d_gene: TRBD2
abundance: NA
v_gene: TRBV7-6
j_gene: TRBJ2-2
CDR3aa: CASSPTSGRTGELFF
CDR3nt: TGTGCCAGCAGCCCGACTAGCGGTCGGACCGGGGAGCTGTTTTTT

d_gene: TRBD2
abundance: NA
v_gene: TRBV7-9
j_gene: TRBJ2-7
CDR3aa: CASRGGGILAGEQYF
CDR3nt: TGTGCCAGCAGGGGAGGGGGGATACTAGCGGGCGAGCAGTACTTC

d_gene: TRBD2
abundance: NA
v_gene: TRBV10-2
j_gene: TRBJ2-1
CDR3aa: CASTILAGGPGEQFF
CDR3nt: TGCGCCAGCACCATACTAGCGGGGGGGCCGGGTGAGCAGTTCTTC

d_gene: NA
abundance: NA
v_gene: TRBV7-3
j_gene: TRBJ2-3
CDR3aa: CASSKTASSGGELDTQYF
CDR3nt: TGTGCCAGTTCGAAAACAGCTTCCTCGGGGGGCGAGTTGGATACGCAGTATTTT

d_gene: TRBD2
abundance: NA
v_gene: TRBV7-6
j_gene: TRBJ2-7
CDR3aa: CASSHISGGASYEQYF
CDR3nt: TGTGCCAGCAGTCATATTAGCGGGGGTGCCTCCTACGAGCAGTACTTC

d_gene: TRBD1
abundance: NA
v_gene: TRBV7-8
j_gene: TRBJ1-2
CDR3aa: CASSSSRDRFANYGYTF
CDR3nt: TGTGCCAGCAGCTCGTCCCGGGACAGGTTCGCTAACTATGGCTACACCTTC

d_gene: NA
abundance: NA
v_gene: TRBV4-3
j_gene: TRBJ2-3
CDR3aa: CASSRRPHTDTQYF
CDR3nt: TGCGCCAGCAGCCGGCGGCCCCACACAGATACGCAGTATTTT

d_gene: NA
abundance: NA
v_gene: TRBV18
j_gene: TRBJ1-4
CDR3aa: CASSPSTNEKLFF
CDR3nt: TGTGCCAGCTCCCCTTCAACTAATGAAAAACTGTTTTTT

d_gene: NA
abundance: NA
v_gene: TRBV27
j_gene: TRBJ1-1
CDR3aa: CASSWEGNTEAFF
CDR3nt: TGTGCCAGCAGTTGGGAGGGGAACACTGAAGCTTTCTTT

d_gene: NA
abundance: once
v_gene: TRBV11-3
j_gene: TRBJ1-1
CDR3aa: CASSSREENTEAFF
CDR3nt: TGTGCCAGCAGCTCGAGGGAGGAGAACACTGAAGCTTTCTTT

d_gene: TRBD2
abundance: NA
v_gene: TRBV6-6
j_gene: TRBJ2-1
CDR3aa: CASSYQGQREYNEQFF
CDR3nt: TGTGCCAGCAGTTATCAAGGTCAGCGGGAGTATAATGAGCAGTTCTTC

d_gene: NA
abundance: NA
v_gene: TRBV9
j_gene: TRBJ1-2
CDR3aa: CASSPRVASTNYGYTF
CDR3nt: TGTGCCAGCAGCCCCAGGGTGGCAAGCACTAACTATGGCTACACCTTC

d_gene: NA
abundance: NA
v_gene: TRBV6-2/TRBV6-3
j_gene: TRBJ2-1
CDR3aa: CASSYSKGQGAYNEQFF
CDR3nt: TGTGCCAGCAGTTACTCGAAGGGGCAGGGTGCCTACAATGAGCAGTTCTTC

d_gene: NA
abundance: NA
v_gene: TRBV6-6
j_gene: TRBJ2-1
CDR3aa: CASSYSAGMQFF
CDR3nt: TGTGCCAGCAGTTACTCGGCGGGTATGCAGTTCTTC

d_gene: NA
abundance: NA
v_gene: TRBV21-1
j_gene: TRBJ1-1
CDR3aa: CASSDENRDRATVERGTEAFF
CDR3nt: TGTGCCAGCAGCGACGAGAACCGGGACAGGGCTACCGTGGAGAGAGGCACTGAAGCTTTCTTT

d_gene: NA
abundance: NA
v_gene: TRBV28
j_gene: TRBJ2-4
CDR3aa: CASSLPSGGNIQYF
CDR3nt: TGTGCCAGCAGCCTCCCTTCCGGTGGAAACATTCAGTACTTC

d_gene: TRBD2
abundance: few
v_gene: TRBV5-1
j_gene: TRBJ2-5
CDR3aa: CASSSTSGEKTQYF
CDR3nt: TGCGCCAGCAGCTCCACTAGCGGGGAAAAGACCCAGTACTTC

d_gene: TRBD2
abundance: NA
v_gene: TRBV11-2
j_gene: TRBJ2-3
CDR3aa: CASTGRAGGSDTQYF
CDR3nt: TGTGCCAGCACCGGAAGGGCGGGGGGATCGGATACGCAGTATTTT

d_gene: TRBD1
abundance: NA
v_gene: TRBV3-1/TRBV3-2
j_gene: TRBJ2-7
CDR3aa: CASSSRDSSYEQYF
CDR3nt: TGTGCCAGCAGCTCTCGGGACAGCTCCTACGAGCAGTACTTC

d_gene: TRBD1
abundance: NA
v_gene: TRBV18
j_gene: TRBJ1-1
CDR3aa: CASSPGTGDTEAFF
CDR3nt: TGTGCCAGCTCACCAGGGACAGGGGACACTGAAGCTTTCTTT

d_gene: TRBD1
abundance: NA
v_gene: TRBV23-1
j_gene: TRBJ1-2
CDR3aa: CATRPGTGVYGYTF
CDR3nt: TGCGCCACTCGGCCCGGGACAGGGGTATATGGCTACACCTTC